Listed below are T cell receptor beta chains from one sample, sequenced in a study of radiotherapy plus CTLA-4 blockade in lung cancer. This table comes from immunoSEQ multiplex PCR, and its TCRdb copy is limited to in-frame clones, with some not included. This table has some 110,000 clones, roughly 80% appearing once. The specimen comprised peripheral blood, sampled from a patient treated with radiotherapy plus ipilimumab. These receptors came from a human donor with non-small cell lung cancer that progressed on radiotherapy plus ipilimumab. Some clones in this sample may be carry-over from other donors' samples. The CDR3 runs from the conserved cysteine through the conserved F or W. The D gene is left open where the match is weak. Rows give clone size only sometimes, using once, few, many, or a class for an expanded clone.

clone size	CDR3 length	V gene	D gene	J gene	CDR3 protein	CDR3 DNA
.	13	TRBV5-4	TRBD1	TRBJ1-1	CASSQTGGTEAFF	TGTGCCAGCAGCCAGACAGGGGGTACTGAAGCTTTCTTT
.	15	TRBV4-3	.	TRBJ2-1	CASSQDGGRYNEQFF	TGCGCCAGCAGCCAAGATGGGGGACGCTACAATGAGCAGTTCTTC
.	15	TRBV7-2	.	TRBJ1-5	CASSLGQSSNQPQHF	TGTGCCAGCAGCTTAGGACAGTCCTCTAATCAGCCCCAGCATTTT
.	15	TRBV5-1	.	TRBJ1-2	CASRREVGAKYGYTF	TGCGCCAGCAGGAGGGAAGTGGGCGCTAAGTATGGCTACACCTTC
.	15	TRBV5-5	TRBD1	TRBJ1-6	CASSLAQGGNSPLHF	TGTGCCAGCAGCTTGGCCCAGGGGGGCAATTCACCCCTCCACTTT
.	15	TRBV19	.	TRBJ2-7	CASSMGGVGSYEQYF	TGTGCCAGTAGTATGGGGGGAGTGGGCTCCTACGAGCAGTACTTC
.	17	TRBV18	TRBD1	TRBJ2-2	CASSPRGTDPGTGELFF	TGTGCCAGCTCACCAAGGGGGACAGATCCGGGCACCGGGGAGCTGTTTTTT
.	16	TRBV5-4	TRBD2	TRBJ2-7	CASSLRLAGLPYEQYF	TGTGCCAGCAGCCTGCGACTAGCGGGCCTTCCCTACGAGCAGTACTTC
.	14	TRBV9	.	TRBJ2-2	CASSRVINTGELFF	TGTGCCAGCAGCAGGGTTATTAACACCGGGGAGCTGTTTTTT
.	12	TRBV5-6	.	TRBJ2-2	CASSRINGELFF	TGTGCCAGCAGCCGGATTAACGGGGAGCTGTTTTTT
.	14	TRBV19	TRBD1	TRBJ1-1	CASRLDRIDTEAFF	TGTGCCAGTAGACTGGACAGGATTGACACTGAAGCTTTCTTT
.	15	TRBV4-3	TRBD1	TRBJ1-2	CASSQDDNRGAGYTF	TGCGCCAGCAGCCAAGATGATAACAGGGGGGCGGGCTACACCTTC
.	15	TRBV9	TRBD1	TRBJ1-4	CASSVGTGQEEKLFF	TGTGCCAGCAGCGTAGGGACAGGGCAGGAAGAAAAACTGTTTTTT
.	15	TRBV4-3	.	TRBJ2-3	CASSQVRQRTDTQYF	TGCGCCAGCAGCCAAGTGCGACAACGCACAGATACGCAGTATTTT
.	14	TRBV5-4	.	TRBJ2-5	CASSWDLGQETQYF	TGTGCCAGCAGCTGGGACTTGGGGCAAGAGACCCAGTACTTC
.	13	TRBV7-2	.	TRBJ2-1	CASGGAPHNEQFF	TGTGCCAGCGGGGGGGCCCCCCACAATGAGCAGTTCTTC
once	15	TRBV29-1	TRBD1	TRBJ1-2	CSVGAGTGFLSGYTF	TGCAGCGTGGGAGCCGGGACAGGGTTTCTCAGTGGCTACACCTTC
few	15	TRBV10-3	TRBD1	TRBJ1-4	CAISGTQGGSEKLFF	TGTGCCATCAGTGGGACACAGGGGGGGAGTGAAAAACTGTTTTTT
.	15	TRBV2	.	TRBJ1-2	CASSESGRGSYGYTF	TGTGCCAGCAGTGAAAGCGGGCGGGGAAGCTATGGCTACACCTTC
few	11	TRBV21-1	.	TRBJ2-7	CASSNTYEQYF	TGTGCCAGCAGCAACACCTACGAGCAGTACTTC
.	17	TRBV4-3	.	TRBJ2-2	CASSRQSGGANTGELFF	TGCGCCAGCAGCCGGCAATCCGGGGGTGCAAACACCGGGGAGCTGTTTTTT
.	15	TRBV4-3	TRBD2	TRBJ2-3	CASSRRGGEGDTQYF	TGCGCCAGCAGCCGCCGGGGGGGCGAGGGAGATACGCAGTATTTT
.	12	TRBV19	.	TRBJ1-2	CASSMGIYGYTF	TGTGCCAGTAGTATGGGAATCTATGGCTACACCTTC
.	15	TRBV5-4	TRBD1	TRBJ2-7	CASSVSMTGGYEQYF	TGTGCCAGCAGCGTGTCTATGACAGGGGGCTACGAGCAGTACTTC
.	12	TRBV5-4	.	TRBJ1-1	CASSPGPPEAFF	TGTGCCAGCAGCCCAGGGCCGCCTGAAGCTTTCTTT
.	11	TRBV6-6	.	TRBJ1-1	CASSSQSRSFF	TGTGCCAGCAGTTCACAATCGAGATCTTTCTTT
few	13	TRBV6-1	TRBD1	TRBJ2-4	CASSVDRVNIQYF	TGTGCCAGCAGCGTGGACAGGGTAAACATTCAGTACTTC
.	15	TRBV7-9	.	TRBJ1-2	CASSPPGRINYGYTF	TGTGCCAGCAGCCCCCCCGGACGGATAAACTATGGCTACACCTTC
.	16	TRBV10-3	TRBD2	TRBJ2-7	CAISPRSSGISYEQYF	TGTGCCATCAGCCCCCGGTCTAGCGGCATTTCCTACGAGCAGTACTTC
.	16	TRBV11-2	TRBD1	TRBJ2-1	CASSLAPGTGNNEQFF	TGTGCCAGCAGCCTAGCCCCCGGGACAGGGAACAATGAGCAGTTCTTC
.	12	TRBV9	.	TRBJ2-1	CASSVGLYEQFF	TGTGCCAGCAGCGTAGGCCTTTATGAGCAGTTCTTC
.	14	TRBV4-1	.	TRBJ1-2	CASSQVRANYGYTF	TGCGCCAGCAGCCAAGTTAGGGCTAACTATGGCTACACCTTC
.	14	TRBV5-6	.	TRBJ2-5	CASSLAGPPETQYF	TGTGCCAGCAGCTTGGCTGGACCCCCAGAGACCCAGTACTTC
.	17	TRBV7-2	.	TRBJ1-5	CASSSRGGANSNQPQHF	TGTGCCAGCAGCTCCCGAGGGGGGGCCAATAGCAATCAGCCCCAGCATTTT
few	15	TRBV2	.	TRBJ1-5	CASSEWGASNQPQHF	TGTGCCAGCAGTGAATGGGGGGCTAGCAATCAGCCCCAGCATTTT
.	14	TRBV4-1	.	TRBJ1-2	CASSQVAGNYGYTF	TGCGCCAGCAGCCAGGTTGCCGGGAATTATGGCTACACCTTC
once	17	TRBV4-1	.	TRBJ1-2	CASSQDQVVRASSRYTF	TGCGCCAGCAGCCAAGATCAGGTGGTCAGAGCGAGTAGTCGCTACACCTTC
few	15	TRBV5-1	TRBD2	TRBJ2-3	CASSLTSVGTDTQYF	TGCGCCAGCAGCCTCACTAGCGTGGGCACAGATACGCAGTATTTT
.	11	TRBV20-1	.	TRBJ1-2	CSAGRTNGYTF	TGCAGTGCTGGACGTACAAATGGCTACACCTTC
once	15	TRBV5-4	.	TRBJ2-3	CASSLLQGGTDTQYF	TGTGCCAGCAGCTTGCTTCAAGGAGGCACAGATACGCAGTATTTT
.	15	TRBV5-5	TRBD1	TRBJ2-7	CASSRPGQSSYEQYF	TGTGCCAGCAGCCGGCCGGGACAGAGCTCCTACGAGCAGTACTTC
few	16	TRBV4-3	TRBD1	TRBJ1-4	CASSQLTGGWGEKLFF	TGCGCCAGCAGCCAACTTACAGGGGGCTGGGGTGAAAAACTGTTTTTT
once	13	TRBV27	TRBD1	TRBJ2-3	CASRLNRGDTQYF	TGTGCCAGCAGGCTTAACAGGGGAGATACGCAGTATTTT
.	15	TRBV9	TRBD1	TRBJ1-3	CASRSGDSSGNTIYF	TGTGCCAGCAGGAGCGGGGACAGCTCTGGAAACACCATATATTTT
.	14	TRBV5-6	.	TRBJ1-2	CASSLDGTQWVYTF	TGTGCCAGCAGCTTGGATGGCACGCAATGGGTCTACACCTTC
few	17	TRBV27	TRBD2	TRBJ2-2	CASSFLAGGLLGGELFF	TGTGCCAGCAGTTTCCTAGCGGGGGGGCTCTTAGGCGGGGAGCTGTTTTTT
few	15	TRBV23-1	.	TRBJ1-1	CASSQVPKGLTEAFF	TGCGCCAGCAGTCAAGTGCCTAAGGGACTAACTGAAGCTTTCTTT
.	14	TRBV29-1	.	TRBJ2-4	CSVAPILAKNIQYF	TGCAGCGTCGCACCTATCCTAGCCAAAAACATTCAGTACTTC
.	16	TRBV10-3	TRBD1	TRBJ1-2	CAISESGTGLNYGYTF	TGTGCCATCAGTGAGTCCGGGACAGGGCTAAACTATGGCTACACCTTC
.	18	TRBV4-3	.	TRBJ2-1	CASSQSGNTRDVYNEQFF	TGCGCCAGCAGCCAGTCGGGGAATACCCGGGACGTCTACAATGAGCAGTTCTTC
.	16	TRBV4-3	.	TRBJ1-2	CASSPAVPGLSYGYTF	TGCGCCAGCAGCCCTGCAGTCCCGGGCCTCAGCTATGGCTACACCTTC
.	21	TRBV13	TRBD1	TRBJ2-1	CASSVVGPGQGFGIAYNEQFF	TGTGCCAGCAGCGTAGTAGGACCGGGACAGGGTTTTGGCATCGCCTACAATGAGCAGTTCTTC
.	16	TRBV2	.	TRBJ1-5	CASTALSGHPNQPQHF	TGTGCCAGCACCGCGTTGTCGGGACACCCCAATCAGCCCCAGCATTTT
.	14	TRBV7-9	.	TRBJ1-1	CASSLRGGATEAFF	TGTGCCAGCAGCTTACGAGGGGGGGCCACTGAAGCTTTCTTT
many	15	TRBV27	.	TRBJ2-3	CASRTFRGRTDTQYF	TGTGCCAGCAGAACATTCAGGGGCCGTACAGATACGCAGTATTTT